This entry is about one TCR beta chain. This record belongs to a study of blood T cell repertoires in COVID-19. The germline CDR1 and CDR2 sequences are LGHNA and YNFKEQ. Trimming cost V 2 bases and J 8 bases; bases outside gene matches: 9. The CDR3 runs 15 residues. Assay: immunoSEQ multiplex PCR; the TCRdb copy retains only in-frame clones and omits some. The sample lists 200,000 to 250,000 clones; 88% were seen once. Sample: PBMCs or T cells enriched from blood (not recorded which). The TCR was taken from a woman in her twenties or thirties who had recovered from COVID-19. The chain is built from TRBV4-2 and TRBJ2-1, with 7 bases lining up with TRBD1. Here the CDR3 DNA reads TGTGCCAGCAGCCAACAGCAGGGGGTTATGGATGAGCAGTTCTTC. This translates into CASSQQQGVMDEQFF.